The TCR beta chain under discussion was sequenced for a study of T-cell reconstitution after alpha-beta-depleted transplantation in children. Points from the study as a whole: Some patients' high day-60 TCRbeta diversity was traced to surviving recipient T cells and thymic progenitors. The origin of alpha-beta T cells about two months after transplant was reportedly several hundred expanded graft clones. The authors attributed T-cell counts and diversity one year after transplant mostly to newly produced T cells.

Comment on this clonotype: Antigen specificity is unknown.

The V gene lost 8 bases and the J gene lost 0 bases, with 20 bases spanning the gap. CDR3 length: 16 residues. Germline loops: CDR1 MNHNS, CDR2 SASEGT. Unique molecular identifiers were used in preparing the TCRbeta library. Via MiXCR, TCRdb re-called the PCR reads, giving one row per CDR3 protein. The table records a few hundred thousand distinct CDR3 sequences, 20% to 30% of them present only once. The sample here was PBMCs, taken before TCRalphabeta/CD19-depleted stem cell transplant. The chain carries TRBV6-1 and TRBJ2-7; D could derive from TRBD1 or TRBD2 (5 bases each). This clonotype was sampled from a girl aged 2 to 9 with Fanconi anemia, due to receive a stem cell transplant. The CDR3, as DNA: TGTGCCAGCTGCGTTAGACCGAGGGGAACCTCCTACGAGCAGTACTTC. Residues: CASCVRPRGTSYEQYF.